The clone carrying this T cell receptor (beta chain) was observed at least ten times. No antigen is known for it. This sample was taken from a study of T-cell reconstitution after alpha-beta-depleted transplantation in children. Study-level findings and limits: Expanded graft clones, several hundred of them, were reportedly the source of alpha-beta T cells about two months after transplant. It was newly produced T cells that mostly accounted for T-cell counts and diversity one year after transplant. The origin of high day-60 TCRbeta diversity in some patients lay in surviving recipient T cells and thymic progenitors.

Trimming took 0 bases from V and 2 from J; bases not matched to a gene: 4. Germline CDR1 SGHRS, CDR2 YFSETQ. The CDR3 sequence is 16 residues long. Researchers prepared the TCRbeta library using unique molecular identifiers, the study reports. TCRdb itself ran the PCR reads through MiXCR, one entry per CDR3 protein. Seen here are fewer than 550,000 distinct CDR3 sequences, around 10% observed once, and the top ten hold roughly 15%. V is TRBV5-1 and J is TRBJ2-7; 11 nucleotides agree with TRBD1. Sequenced here: PBMCs, mostly from graft donor cells, sampled 180 days after TCRalphabeta/CD19-depleted stem cell transplant. The sequence came from a female patient aged 2-9 years who had a stem cell transplant for aplastic anemia, so the T cells may come from the graft donor. The CDR3: CASSLEPGQGAYEQYV. In DNA, the CDR3 is TGCGCCAGCAGCTTGGAACCGGGACAGGGGGCCTACGAGCAGTACGTC.